The entry that follows covers one T cell receptor (beta chain) sequence. Antigen: not known. TCRdb's table, derived via immunoSEQ multiplex PCR, lists solely in-frame clones and lacks some. The repertoire holds 150,000 to 200,000 clones, around nine tenths seen once, with less than 3% in the top ten. The record originates from a study of T cell responses to AZD1222 COVID-19 vaccine. Notes on the study in general: Without day 14 samples, only post-peak T cell repertoires were studied. Rises in breadth and depth of Spike-specific TCRs came after two AZD1222 doses. Donors were mostly white British, more females; clonal diversity possibly underestimated. In the spike-specific TCR repertoire, nearly half reportedly target unmutated variant regions.

Losses at the gene ends were 4 bases for V and 3 bases for J; bases not matched to a gene: 7. This CDR3 contains 14 residues. CDR1 and CDR2 from the germline V gene are SGHRS and YFSETQ. This specimen was peripheral blood, taken on day 0 of AZD1222 vaccination. The clonotype originates from an adult in good health. This sequence joins TRBV5-1 and TRBJ2-7; 7 bases line up with TRBD2. The CDR3 loop is CASSLASGDYEQYF. Written as DNA, the CDR3 is TGCGCCAGCAGCCTGGCCAGCGGGGACTACGAGCAGTACTTC.